This TCR beta chain was obtained from a study of control samples from healthy donors and cancer patients (dated by TCRdb to 2020 to 2021). The library was generated by the immunoSEQ multiplex PCR assay. TCRdb took this table from immuneACCESS and kept in-frame rearrangements with V and J called. Such tables lack part of the clones; where checked against another copy, unresolved V genes explain under half of the gap, and the rest is unexplained. Here the sample has fewer than 110,000 clones; around 89% occur a single time. The top ten clones comprise about 7.8% of the sample. Comment on this clone: The antigen it recognizes is unknown. Base quality data are lacking; no much larger clone is found one base away.

CDR1 and CDR2 are drawn from the germline V gene: SQVTM, ANQGSEA. The V end loses 0 bases and the J end loses 5 bases, and a stretch of 16 bases separates them. Spanning cysteine to phenylalanine, the CDR3 consists of 15 amino acids. The only DNA kept is the CDR3, 45 bases in frame from the first base. Here the chain combines TRBV29-1 and TRBJ1-2; the D gene lacks a confident call. The sequenced sample consisted of blood. The clonotype originates from a man aged 25-40 years in good health. The CDR3 protein sequence reads: CSVEDLRSETYGYTF. The sequenced DNA is TGCAGCGTTGAAGATCTCCGATCCGAGACTTATGGCTACACCTTC.